This TCR beta chain was captured in a study of patients and donors after allogeneic stem cell transplantation. Germline CDR1 ENHRY, CDR2 SYGVKD. V was shortened by 3 bases and J by 1 base, with 15 bases between the two germline ends. This CDR3 has 16 residues. TCRdb reanalysed the RT-PCR reads using MiXCR and keeps one entry per CDR3 protein. The table lists some 90,000 distinct CDR3 sequences, roughly 52% of them singletons. The source is a human donor who was either an allogeneic HSCT recipient or a stem cell or donor lymphocyte infusion donor (not recorded which). It is not recorded whose cells these are; they may come from a transplant donor. Sequenced sample: blood, either unsorted or a sorted T cell fraction (not recorded which). The chain has TRBV10-3 and TRBJ1-1; D perhaps matches TRBD1 (6 bases). CDR3 residues: CAISDYRVTENTEAFF. DNA for the CDR3: TGTGCCATCAGTGATTACAGGGTAACAGAGAACACTGAAGCTTTCTTT.